These 2 T cell receptor beta chains originate from one sample sequenced in a study of Ad26.COV2.S vaccination and SARS-CoV-2 variants. Regarding treatment: some 20 received Ad26.COV2.S at low or high dose, single or two shots; 5 received placebo; per-sample allocation not given. Sample collection was performed on day 63 after the first vaccine or placebo injection. Clones were read by immunoSEQ multiplex PCR, and TCRdb kept only the in-frame ones, dropping some. The sample contains hundreds of thousands of clones, 92% of which appear only once. The sample was peripheral blood, taken in a trial of Ad26.COV2.S vaccine versus placebo. All receptors come from a person between 18 and 65 years old who received the Ad26.COV2.S COVID-19 vaccine or a placebo.

J is TRBJ1-6 and V is TRBV28; D gene uncertain. Looked up from germline, CDR1 is MDHEN and CDR2 is SYDVKM. V was pared by 6 bases and J by 5 bases, with 11 bases between. This CDR3 is 14 amino acids long. This chain's CDR3 is CASSPTLHNSPLHF. CDR3 in DNA: TGTGCCAGCAGCCCCACCCTTCATAATTCACCCCTCCACTTT.

The CDR3 sequence: CAWSGRIAASTDTQYF. In nucleotides, the CDR3 is TGTGCCTGGAGTGGCAGGATCGCCGCTAGCACAGATACGCAGTATTTT. The rearrangement links TRBV30 to TRBJ2-3; D is ambiguous. In germline, CDR1 is GTSNPN, CDR2 SVGIG (reference sequence). The ends were cut back, 1 base at V and 0 bases at J, with 14 bases in the middle. This CDR3 region has 16 residues.